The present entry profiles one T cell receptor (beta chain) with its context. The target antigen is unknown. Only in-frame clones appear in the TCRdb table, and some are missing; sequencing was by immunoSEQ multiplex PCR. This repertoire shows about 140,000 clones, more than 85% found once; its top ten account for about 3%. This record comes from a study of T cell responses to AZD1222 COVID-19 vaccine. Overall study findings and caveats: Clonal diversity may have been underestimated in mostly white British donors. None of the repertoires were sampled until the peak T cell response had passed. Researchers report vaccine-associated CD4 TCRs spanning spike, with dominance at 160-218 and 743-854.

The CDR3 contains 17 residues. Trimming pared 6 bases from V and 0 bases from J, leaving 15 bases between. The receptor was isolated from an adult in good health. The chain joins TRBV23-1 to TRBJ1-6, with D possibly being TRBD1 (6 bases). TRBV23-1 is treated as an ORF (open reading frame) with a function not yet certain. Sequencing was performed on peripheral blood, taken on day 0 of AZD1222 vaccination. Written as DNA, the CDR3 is TGCGCCAGCAGGACAGGACCCGAGGGCTCCTATAATTCACCCCTCCACTTT. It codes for CASRTGPEGSYNSPLHF.